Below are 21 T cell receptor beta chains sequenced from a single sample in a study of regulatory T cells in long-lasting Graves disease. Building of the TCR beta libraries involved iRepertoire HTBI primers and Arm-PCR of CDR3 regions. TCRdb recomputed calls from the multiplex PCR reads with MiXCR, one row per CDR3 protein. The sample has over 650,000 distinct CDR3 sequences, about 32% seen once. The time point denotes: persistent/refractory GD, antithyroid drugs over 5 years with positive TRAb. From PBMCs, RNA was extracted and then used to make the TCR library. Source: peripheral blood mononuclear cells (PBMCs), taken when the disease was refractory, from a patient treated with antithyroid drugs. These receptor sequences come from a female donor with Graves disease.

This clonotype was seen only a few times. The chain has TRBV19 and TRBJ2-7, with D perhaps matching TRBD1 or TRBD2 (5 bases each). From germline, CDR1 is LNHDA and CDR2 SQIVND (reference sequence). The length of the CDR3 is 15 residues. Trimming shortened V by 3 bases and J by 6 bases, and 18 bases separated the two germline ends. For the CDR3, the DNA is TGTGCCAGTAGTATCAAAGGGGACCGAGTGGGCGAGCAGTACTTC. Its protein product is CASSIKGDRVGEQYF. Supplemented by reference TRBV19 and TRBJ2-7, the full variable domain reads DGGITQSPKYLFRKEGQNVTLSCEQNLNHDAMYWYRQDPGQGLRLIYYSQIVNDFQKGDIAEGYSVSREKKESFPLTVTSAQKNPTAFYLCASSIKGDRVGEQYFGPGTRLTVT.

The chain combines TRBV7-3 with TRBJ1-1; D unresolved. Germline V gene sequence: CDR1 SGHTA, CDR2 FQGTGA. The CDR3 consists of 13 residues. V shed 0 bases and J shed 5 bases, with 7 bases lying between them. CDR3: CASSLTRLTEAFF. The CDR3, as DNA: TGTGCCAGCAGCTTAACAAGGCTAACTGAAGCTTTCTTT.

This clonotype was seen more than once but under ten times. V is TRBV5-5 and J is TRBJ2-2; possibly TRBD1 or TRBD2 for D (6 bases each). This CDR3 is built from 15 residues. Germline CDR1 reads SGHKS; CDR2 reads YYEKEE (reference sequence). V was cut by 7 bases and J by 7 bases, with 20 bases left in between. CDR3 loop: CASVLGGPVDGELFF. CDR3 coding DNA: TGTGCCAGCGTCCTCGGGGGCCCCGTGGACGGGGAGCTGTTTTTT.

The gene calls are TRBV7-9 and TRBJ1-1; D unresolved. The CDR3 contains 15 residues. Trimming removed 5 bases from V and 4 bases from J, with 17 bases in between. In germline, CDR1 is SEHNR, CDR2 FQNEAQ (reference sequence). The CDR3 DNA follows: TGTGCCAGCAGCCCGCCTGGGCCTCTGGGCACTGAAGCTTTCTTT. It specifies CASSPPGPLGTEAFF.

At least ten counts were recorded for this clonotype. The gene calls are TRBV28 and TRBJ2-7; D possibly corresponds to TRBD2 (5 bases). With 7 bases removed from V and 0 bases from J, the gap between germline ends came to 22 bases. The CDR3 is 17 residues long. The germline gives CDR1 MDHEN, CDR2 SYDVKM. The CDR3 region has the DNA TGTGCCAGCATCAATCCTCGGGGTAGCGCTACCTCCTACGAGCAGTACTTC. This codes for CASINPRGSATSYEQYF.

CDR3 sequence (DNA): TGTGCCAGCAGTGAGGCGGCGGCAGGGGTAACCTACGAGCAGTACTTC. This codes for CASSEAAAGVTYEQYF. The chain couples TRBV6-2 or TRBV6-3 to TRBJ2-7, with a weak D call TRBD1 (6 bases). Trimming took 5 bases from V and 2 from J, leaving 19 bases between them. Looked up from germline, CDR1 is MNHEY and CDR2 is SVGEGT. The CDR3 covers 16 residues.

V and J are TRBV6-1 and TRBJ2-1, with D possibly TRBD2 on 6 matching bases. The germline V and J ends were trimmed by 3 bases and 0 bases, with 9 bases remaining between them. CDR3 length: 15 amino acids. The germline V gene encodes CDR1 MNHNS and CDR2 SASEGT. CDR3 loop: CASSEGGSSYNEQFF. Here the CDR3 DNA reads TGTGCCAGCAGTGAGGGGGGAAGCTCCTACAATGAGCAGTTCTTC.

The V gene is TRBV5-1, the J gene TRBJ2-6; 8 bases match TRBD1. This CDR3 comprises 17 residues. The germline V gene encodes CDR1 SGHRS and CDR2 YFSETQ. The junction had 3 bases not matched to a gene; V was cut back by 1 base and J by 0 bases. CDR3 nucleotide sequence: TGCGCCAGCAGCTTGAACAGGGGGAACTCTGGGGCCAACGTCCTGACTTTC. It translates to CASSLNRGNSGANVLTF.

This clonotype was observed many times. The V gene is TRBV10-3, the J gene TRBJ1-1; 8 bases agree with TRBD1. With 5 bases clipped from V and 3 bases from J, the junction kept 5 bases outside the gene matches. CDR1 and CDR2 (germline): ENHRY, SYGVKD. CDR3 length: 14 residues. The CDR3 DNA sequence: TGTGCCATCAGTCATACACAGGGGGACACTGAAGCTTTCTTT. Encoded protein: CAISHTQGDTEAFF.

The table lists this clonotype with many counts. For the CDR3, the DNA is TGTGCTAGTGACGAGTCGTCCTCCTACGAGCAGTACTTC. This translates into CASDESSSYEQYF. The chain employs TRBV12-5 and TRBJ2-7; D gene ambiguous. V was shortened by 7 bases and J by 0 bases, with 10 bases between the two germline ends. Germline CDR1 is LGHNT and CDR2 is FRNRAP. This CDR3 spans 13 amino acids.

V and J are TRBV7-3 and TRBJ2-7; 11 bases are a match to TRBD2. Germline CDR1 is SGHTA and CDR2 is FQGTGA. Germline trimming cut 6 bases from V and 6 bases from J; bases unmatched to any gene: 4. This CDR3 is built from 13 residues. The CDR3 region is CASSPLAGAEQYF. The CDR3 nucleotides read TGTGCCAGCAGTCCACTAGCGGGAGCCGAGCAGTACTTC.

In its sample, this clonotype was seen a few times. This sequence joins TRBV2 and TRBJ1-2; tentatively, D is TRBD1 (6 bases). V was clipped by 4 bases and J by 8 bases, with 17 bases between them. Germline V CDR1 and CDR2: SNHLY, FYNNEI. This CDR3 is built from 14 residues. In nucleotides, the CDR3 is TGTGCCAGCAGTGCCGCCCCCGGGGGGCTCGGCTACACCTTC. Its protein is CASSAAPGGLGYTF.

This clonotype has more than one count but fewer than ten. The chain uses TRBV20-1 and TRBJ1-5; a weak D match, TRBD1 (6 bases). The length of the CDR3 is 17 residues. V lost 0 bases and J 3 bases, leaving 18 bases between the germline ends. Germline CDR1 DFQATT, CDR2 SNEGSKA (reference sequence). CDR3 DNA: TGCAGTGCTAGAGACCGACTTCAGGGGAATTCCAATCAGCCCCAGCATTTT. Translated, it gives CSARDRLQGNSNQPQHF.

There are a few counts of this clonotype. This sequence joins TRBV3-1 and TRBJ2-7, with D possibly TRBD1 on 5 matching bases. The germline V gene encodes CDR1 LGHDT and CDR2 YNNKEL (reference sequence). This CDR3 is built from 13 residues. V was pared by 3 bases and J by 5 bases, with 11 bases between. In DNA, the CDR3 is TGTGCCAGCAGCCACACGTGGGGCGACGAGCAGTACTTC. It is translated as CASSHTWGDEQYF.

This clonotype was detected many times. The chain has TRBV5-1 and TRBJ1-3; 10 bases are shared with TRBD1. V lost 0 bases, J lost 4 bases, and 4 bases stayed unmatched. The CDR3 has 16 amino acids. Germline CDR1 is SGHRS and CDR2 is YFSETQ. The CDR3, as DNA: TGCGCCAGCAGCTTGGGGGACAGGGGCATCGGAAACACCATATATTTT. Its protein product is CASSLGDRGIGNTIYF.

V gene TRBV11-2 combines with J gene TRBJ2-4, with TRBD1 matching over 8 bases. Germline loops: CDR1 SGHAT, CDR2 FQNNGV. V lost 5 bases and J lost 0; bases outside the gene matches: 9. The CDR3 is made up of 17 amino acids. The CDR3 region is CASSPGNRGIAKNIQYF. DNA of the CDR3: TGTGCCAGCAGCCCCGGAAACAGGGGGATAGCCAAAAACATTCAGTACTTC.

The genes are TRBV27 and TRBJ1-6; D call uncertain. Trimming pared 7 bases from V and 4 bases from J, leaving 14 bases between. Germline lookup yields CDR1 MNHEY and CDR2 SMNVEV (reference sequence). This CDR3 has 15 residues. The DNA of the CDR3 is TGTGCCAGCAAGTCCGACTGGGTTTATAATTCACCCCTCCACTTT. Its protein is CASKSDWVYNSPLHF.

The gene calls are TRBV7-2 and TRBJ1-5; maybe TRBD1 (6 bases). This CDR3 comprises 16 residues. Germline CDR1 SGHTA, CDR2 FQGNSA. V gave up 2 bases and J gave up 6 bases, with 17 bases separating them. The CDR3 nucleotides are TGTGCCAGCAGCTTAAGGTTCGGCAGGGGAGCTCAGCCCCAGCATTTT. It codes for CASSLRFGRGAQPQHF.

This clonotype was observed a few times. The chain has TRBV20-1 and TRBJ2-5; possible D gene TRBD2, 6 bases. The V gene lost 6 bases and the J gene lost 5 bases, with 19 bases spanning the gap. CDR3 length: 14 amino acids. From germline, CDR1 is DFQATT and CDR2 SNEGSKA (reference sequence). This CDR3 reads CSAGALAREETQYF. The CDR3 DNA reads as TGCAGTGCCGGAGCACTAGCCCGGGAGGAGACCCAGTACTTC.

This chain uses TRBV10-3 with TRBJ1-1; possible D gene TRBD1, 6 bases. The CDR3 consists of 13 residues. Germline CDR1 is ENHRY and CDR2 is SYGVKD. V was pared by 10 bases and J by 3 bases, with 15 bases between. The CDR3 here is CATGGSVDTEAFF. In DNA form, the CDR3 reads TGTGCCACCGGGGGCAGTGTGGACACTGAAGCTTTCTTT.

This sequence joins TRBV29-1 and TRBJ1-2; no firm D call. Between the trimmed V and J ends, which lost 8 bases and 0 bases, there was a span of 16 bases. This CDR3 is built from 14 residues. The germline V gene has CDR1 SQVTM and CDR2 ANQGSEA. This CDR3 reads CSTGEAGTNYGYTF. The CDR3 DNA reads TGCAGCACCGGGGAGGCAGGAACTAACTATGGCTACACCTTC.